This T cell receptor beta chain was obtained from a study of blood T cell repertoires in COVID-19. CDR1 and CDR2 from the germline V gene are KGHSH and LQKENI. This CDR3 is built from 16 residues. The trim removed 1 base at V and 0 bases at J, leaving 3 bases unmatched. Original handling: For nucleated cells, counts were estimated from reference gene primer amplification. Generated by immunoSEQ multiplex PCR, the TCRdb table keeps only in-frame clones and is missing some. That table gives V, J and clone size, and the DNA gave D and trimming. The repertoire includes 150,000 or so clones, 80% to 85% of them detected once, and less than 3% sits in the top ten.

The sequenced sample was peripheral blood. The source is a woman aged 55-75 years with acute or convalescent COVID-19. The chain links TRBV18 to TRBJ1-3; 7 positions agree with TRBD1. CDR3 bases: TGTGCCAGCTCACCACAAGGACAGGTCTCTGGAAACACCATATATTTT. As protein: CASSPQGQVSGNTIYF.